This TCR beta chain was identified during a study of memory CD4+ T cells and cytomegalovirus serostatus. Produced via immunoSEQ multiplex PCR; TCRdb's table is partial and in-frame only. This repertoire shows about 25,000 clones, over 70% found once; its top ten account for approximately 1%. This clone was observed a handful of times. Single viable CD3+CD4+CD8-CD45RO+ cells were sorted as the memory CD4+ T cells. This receptor was taken from an adult in good health and CMV-seronegative. Specimen: memory CD4+ T cells from blood.

The CDR3, as DNA: TGTGCCAGCAGTTTAAGGCAGGGGGGAATTGCTTTCTTT. Its translation is CASSLRQGGIAFF. The chain has TRBV27 and TRBJ1-1, with 7 bases identical to TRBD1. The CDR3 totals 13 residues. Germline lookup yields CDR1 MNHEY and CDR2 SMNVEV (reference sequence). V shed 2 bases and J 11 bases; nucleotides not matched to a gene: 8.